This is a list of T cell receptor beta chains from one sample in a study of T cell responses to AZD1222 COVID-19 vaccine. Measured with immunoSEQ multiplex PCR; TCRdb has only the in-frame clones, and not every one. The top ten hold around 1.7% of the sample, which has some 97,000 clones, around 90% seen once. The sequenced sample was peripheral blood, obtained on day 0 of AZD1222 vaccination. The receptors were sampled from an adult in good health. The CDR3 runs from the conserved cysteine through the conserved F or W. D genes are given only for firm matches. Size is stated for part of the rows, as once, few or many counts, or as a class when the clone is expanded.

clone size: NA
D gene: NA
CDR3 length: 14
V gene: TRBV27
J gene: TRBJ1-2
CDR3 protein: CASSFQASNYGYTF
CDR3 DNA: TGTGCCAGCAGTTTTCAGGCTTCTAACTATGGCTACACCTTC

clone size: NA
D gene: NA
CDR3 length: 13
V gene: TRBV27
J gene: TRBJ2-7
CDR3 protein: CASSLQEPYEQYF
CDR3 DNA: TGTGCCAGCAGTTTACAGGAACCCTACGAGCAGTACTTC

clone size: NA
D gene: TRBD2
CDR3 length: 14
V gene: TRBV11-2
J gene: TRBJ2-1
CDR3 protein: CASSPTAGGNEQFF
CDR3 DNA: TGTGCCAGCAGCCCTACCGCGGGAGGCAATGAGCAGTTCTTC

clone size: NA
D gene: NA
CDR3 length: 13
V gene: TRBV7-9
J gene: TRBJ1-1
CDR3 protein: CASSLDADSGAFF
CDR3 DNA: TGTGCCAGCAGCTTAGACGCCGACAGCGGAGCTTTCTTT

clone size: NA
D gene: TRBD1
CDR3 length: 13
V gene: TRBV28
J gene: TRBJ2-2
CDR3 protein: CASWTGSGGELFF
CDR3 DNA: TGTGCCAGTTGGACAGGGAGTGGCGGGGAGCTGTTTTTT

clone size: NA
D gene: NA
CDR3 length: 15
V gene: TRBV6-5
J gene: TRBJ2-7
CDR3 protein: CASSYSTDGSYEQYF
CDR3 DNA: TGTGCCAGCAGTTACTCGACGGACGGGTCCTACGAGCAGTACTTC

clone size: NA
D gene: NA
CDR3 length: 13
V gene: TRBV25-1
J gene: TRBJ2-5
CDR3 protein: CASKNTVWETQYF
CDR3 DNA: TGTGCCAGCAAAAATACCGTGTGGGAGACCCAGTACTTC

clone size: NA
D gene: NA
CDR3 length: 13
V gene: TRBV28
J gene: TRBJ1-4
CDR3 protein: CASSPSLAGGLFF
CDR3 DNA: TGTGCCAGCAGCCCTTCCCTGGCTGGGGGACTGTTTTTT

clone size: once
D gene: TRBD2
CDR3 length: 15
V gene: TRBV11-2
J gene: TRBJ2-5
CDR3 protein: CASSLEAGAGETQYF
CDR3 DNA: TGTGCCAGCAGCTTAGAGGCGGGAGCGGGAGAGACCCAGTACTTC

clone size: NA
D gene: NA
CDR3 length: 15
V gene: TRBV7-9
J gene: TRBJ1-3
CDR3 protein: CASSTGQSSGNTIYF
CDR3 DNA: TGTGCCAGCAGTACCGGGCAGAGCTCTGGAAACACCATATATTTT

clone size: NA
D gene: NA
CDR3 length: 14
V gene: TRBV5-1
J gene: TRBJ1-1
CDR3 protein: CASTLDQANTEAFF
CDR3 DNA: TGCGCCAGCACCTTGGACCAGGCGAACACTGAAGCTTTCTTT

clone size: NA
D gene: TRBD2
CDR3 length: 13
V gene: TRBV19
J gene: TRBJ2-2
CDR3 protein: CASTWGGTGELFF
CDR3 DNA: TGTGCCAGTACCTGGGGGGGCACCGGGGAGCTGTTTTTT

clone size: NA
D gene: NA
CDR3 length: 16
V gene: TRBV11-2
J gene: TRBJ2-7
CDR3 protein: CASSLDFGTQHYEQYF
CDR3 DNA: TGTGCCAGCAGCTTAGATTTCGGGACCCAGCACTACGAGCAGTACTTC

clone size: NA
D gene: TRBD1
CDR3 length: 15
V gene: TRBV5-5
J gene: TRBJ1-6
CDR3 protein: CASSTPGTGGQGFHF
CDR3 DNA: TGTGCCAGCAGCACCCCCGGGACAGGGGGGCAGGGGTTCCACTTT

clone size: few
D gene: NA
CDR3 length: 14
V gene: TRBV19
J gene: TRBJ2-2
CDR3 protein: CASRGPTNTGELFF
CDR3 DNA: TGTGCCAGTAGGGGGCCTACGAACACCGGGGAGCTGTTTTTT

clone size: NA
D gene: TRBD1
CDR3 length: 15
V gene: TRBV30
J gene: TRBJ1-1
CDR3 protein: CAWRRRGGTNTEAFF
CDR3 DNA: TGTGCCTGGAGAAGGAGAGGGGGCACGAACACTGAAGCTTTCTTT

clone size: NA
D gene: NA
CDR3 length: 15
V gene: TRBV2
J gene: TRBJ2-2
CDR3 protein: CASRRVAGYTGELFF
CDR3 DNA: TGTGCCAGCCGAAGGGTGGCTGGGTACACCGGGGAGCTGTTTTTT

clone size: NA
D gene: NA
CDR3 length: 16
V gene: TRBV19
J gene: TRBJ2-3
CDR3 protein: CASRNTGFMGPDTQYF
CDR3 DNA: TGTGCCAGTAGGAATACAGGGTTTATGGGTCCAGATACGCAGTATTTT

clone size: NA
D gene: NA
CDR3 length: 13
V gene: TRBV12-3/TRBV12-4
J gene: TRBJ2-5
CDR3 protein: CASSLQGMETQYF
CDR3 DNA: TGTGCCAGCAGTTTGCAGGGGATGGAGACCCAGTACTTC

clone size: NA
D gene: NA
CDR3 length: 12
V gene: TRBV30
J gene: TRBJ1-2
CDR3 protein: CAWSVGQYGYTF
CDR3 DNA: TGTGCCTGGAGTGTAGGACAGTATGGCTACACCTTC

clone size: NA
D gene: TRBD1
CDR3 length: 15
V gene: TRBV14
J gene: TRBJ2-1
CDR3 protein: CASRPDRGYNNEQFF
CDR3 DNA: TGTGCCAGCAGGCCTGACAGGGGCTACAACAATGAGCAGTTCTTC

clone size: NA
D gene: NA
CDR3 length: 14
V gene: TRBV28
J gene: TRBJ1-6
CDR3 protein: CASSFGGYNSPLHF
CDR3 DNA: TGTGCCAGCAGTTTTGGGGGGTATAATTCACCCCTCCACTTT

clone size: NA
D gene: TRBD2
CDR3 length: 15
V gene: TRBV10-2
J gene: TRBJ2-7
CDR3 protein: CASSPLAGASKEQYF
CDR3 DNA: TGCGCCAGCAGCCCCCTAGCGGGAGCGTCTAAAGAGCAGTACTTC

clone size: NA
D gene: NA
CDR3 length: 12
V gene: TRBV12-3/TRBV12-4
J gene: TRBJ1-6
CDR3 protein: CASSFRASPLHF
CDR3 DNA: TGTGCCAGCAGTTTCCGTGCTTCACCCCTCCACTTT

clone size: NA
D gene: TRBD1
CDR3 length: 16
V gene: TRBV6-2/TRBV6-3
J gene: TRBJ1-4
CDR3 protein: CASSYATGTGKEKLFF
CDR3 DNA: TGTGCCAGCAGTTACGCAACCGGGACAGGGAAAGAAAAACTGTTTTTT

clone size: NA
D gene: NA
CDR3 length: 16
V gene: TRBV3-1/TRBV3-2
J gene: TRBJ1-2
CDR3 protein: CASSPPTGHYDFGYTF
CDR3 DNA: TGTGCCAGCAGCCCCCCAACGGGACATTATGATTTTGGCTACACCTTC

clone size: few
D gene: NA
CDR3 length: 15
V gene: TRBV13
J gene: TRBJ2-7
CDR3 protein: CASRHRGAQAYEQYF
CDR3 DNA: TGTGCCAGCAGACACAGAGGGGCTCAGGCGTACGAGCAGTACTTC

clone size: NA
D gene: NA
CDR3 length: 17
V gene: TRBV7-9
J gene: TRBJ1-4
CDR3 protein: CASSPGTTAGGGEKLFF
CDR3 DNA: TGTGCCAGCAGCCCTGGGACGACCGCGGGGGGAGGAGAAAAACTGTTTTTT

clone size: NA
D gene: TRBD1
CDR3 length: 14
V gene: TRBV5-1
J gene: TRBJ2-2
CDR3 protein: CASRTGQGAGELFF
CDR3 DNA: TGCGCCAGCAGGACGGGACAGGGGGCCGGGGAGCTGTTTTTT

clone size: NA
D gene: NA
CDR3 length: 15
V gene: TRBV28
J gene: TRBJ1-1
CDR3 protein: CASSLRDRQGVGAFF
CDR3 DNA: TGTGCCAGCAGCCTCCGGGACCGACAAGGGGTAGGAGCTTTCTTT

clone size: NA
D gene: TRBD2
CDR3 length: 16
V gene: TRBV7-9
J gene: TRBJ2-1
CDR3 protein: CASSLVASGGRNEQFF
CDR3 DNA: TGTGCCAGCAGCTTAGTCGCTAGCGGGGGGAGAAATGAGCAGTTCTTC

clone size: NA
D gene: NA
CDR3 length: 18
V gene: TRBV7-6
J gene: TRBJ1-1
CDR3 protein: CASSLDQGSGRWNTEAFF
CDR3 DNA: TGTGCCAGCAGCTTAGATCAGGGAAGCGGTCGGTGGAACACTGAAGCTTTCTTT